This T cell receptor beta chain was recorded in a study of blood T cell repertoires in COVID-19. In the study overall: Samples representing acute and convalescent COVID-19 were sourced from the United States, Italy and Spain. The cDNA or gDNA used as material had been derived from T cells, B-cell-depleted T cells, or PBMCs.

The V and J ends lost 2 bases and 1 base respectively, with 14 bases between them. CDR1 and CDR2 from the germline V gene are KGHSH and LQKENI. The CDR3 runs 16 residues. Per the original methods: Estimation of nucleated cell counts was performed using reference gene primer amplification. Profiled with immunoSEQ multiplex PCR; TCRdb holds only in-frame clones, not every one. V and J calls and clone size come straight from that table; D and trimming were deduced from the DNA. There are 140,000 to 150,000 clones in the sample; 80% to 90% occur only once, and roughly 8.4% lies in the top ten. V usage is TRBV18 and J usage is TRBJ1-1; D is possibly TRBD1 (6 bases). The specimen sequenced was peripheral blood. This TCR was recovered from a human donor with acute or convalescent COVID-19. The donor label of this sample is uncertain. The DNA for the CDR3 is TGTGCCAGCTCACCAAGAAGCGGGACAACGAACACTGAAGCTTTCTTT. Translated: CASSPRSGTTNTEAFF.